The 24 T cell receptor beta chains in this list originate from one sample, sequenced in a study of cytomegalovirus exposure and HLA in healthy donors. Use of 60 Vbeta and 13 Jbeta primers characterized the PCR. Clones were sequenced by immunoSEQ multiplex PCR, and TCRdb holds only the in-frame ones, with some missing. The sample records 180,000 or so clones, 80% being singletons. Input material: PBMCs. These receptors all come from a woman in her twenties or thirties in good health and CMV-seronegative.

This chain connects TRBV19 to TRBJ1-5; TRBD1 aligns across 7 bases. This CDR3 has 14 residues. In germline, CDR1 is LNHDA, CDR2 SQIVND (reference sequence). With V trimmed by 6 bases and J by 0 bases, 2 bases remained unmatched. The CDR3 is CASSRTGSNQPQHF. CDR3 DNA: TGTGCCAGTAGCCGGACAGGTAGCAATCAGCCCCAGCATTTT.

Comment on this clone: Other DNA sequences in the sample encode the same CDR3. The chain is built from TRBV11-1 and TRBJ1-1; 7 positions match TRBD1. J lost 11 bases, V lost 5 bases, and 11 bases had no gene match. CDR1 is SGHAT and CDR2 is FQDESV in the germline V gene (reference sequence). This CDR3 has 13 residues. The chain's CDR3 is CASSPGGMTGAFF. CDR3 DNA: TGTGCCAGCAGCCCAGGGGGAATGACCGGGGCTTTCTTT. Using reference TRBV11-1 and TRBJ1-1 for the parts outside the CDR3, the full variable domain is EAEVAQSPRYKITEKSQAVAFWCDPISGHATLYWYRQILGQGPELLVQFQDESVVDDSQLPKDRFSAERLKGVDSTLKIQPAELGDSAMYLCASSPGGMTGAFFGQGTRLTVV.

The gene calls are TRBV25-1 and TRBJ2-5, with 15 bases aligning to TRBD2. V lost 1 base and J lost 1; bases outside the gene matches: 1. The CDR3 has 17 residues. Germline CDR1 reads MGHDK; CDR2 reads SYGVNS. Here the CDR3 DNA reads TGTGCCAGCAGTGAATCGGGACTAGCGGGGGGCCAAGAGACCCAGTACTTC. Translating it yields CASSESGLAGGQETQYF.

In its sample, this clone was seen once. The rearrangement links TRBV7-9 to TRBJ1-2, with 8 bases that match TRBD1. CDR1 is SEHNR, CDR2 FQNEAQ, per germline (reference sequence). The J segment lost 7 bases and the V segment lost 6 bases, leaving 13 bases of the junction unmatched. This CDR3 is built from 15 residues. This CDR3 is CASSIAGGTGSGYTF. CDR3 DNA sequence: TGTGCCAGCAGTATAGCCGGTGGGACAGGTAGTGGCTACACCTTC.

The V call is TRBV18, the J call TRBJ2-7, with TRBD2 matching 7 bases. The CDR3 is made up of 13 amino acids. V was clipped by 3 bases and J by 3 bases; unmatched bases: 2. Germline CDR1 KGHSH, CDR2 LQKENI. The chain's CDR3 is CASSPGGFYEQYF. CDR3 coding DNA: TGTGCCAGCTCACCCGGGGGGTTCTACGAGCAGTACTTC.

The rearrangement joins TRBV9 to TRBJ2-2, with TRBD2 as a possible D gene (5 bases). Germline loops: CDR1 SGDLS, CDR2 YYNGEE. CDR3 length equals 16 residues. V was trimmed by 2 bases and J by 1 base, leaving 12 bases between them. The CDR3 protein is CASSVRVLKNTGELFF. CDR3 in DNA: TGTGCCAGCAGCGTGAGGGTGCTCAAGAACACCGGGGAGCTGTTTTTT.

The genes are TRBV5-6 and TRBJ2-5; tentatively, D is TRBD2 (6 bases). In germline, CDR1 is SGHDT, CDR2 YYEEEE. V dropped 1 base and J dropped 5 bases, with 12 bases sitting between them. The length of the CDR3 is 14 residues. CDR3 protein: CASSLSNGGETQYF. CDR3 coding DNA: TGTGCCAGCAGCTTGAGTAACGGGGGTGAGACCCAGTACTTC.

This clone was picked up a small number of times. This chain links TRBV19 with TRBJ2-7, with D perhaps TRBD1 (6 bases). Germline V gives CDR1 LNHDA, CDR2 SQIVND (reference sequence). Deletions cut 5 bases from V and 1 base from J, with 15 bases between. The CDR3 loop spans 15 amino acids. The CDR3 region is CASSSRDKVSYEQYF. The CDR3 bases are TGTGCCAGTAGTTCCCGGGACAAGGTTTCCTACGAGCAGTACTTC.

The chain links TRBV7-7 to TRBJ2-7; D is possibly TRBD1 (5 bases). Germline V gene data show CDR1 as SSHAT and CDR2 as FNYEAQ (reference sequence). V was shortened by 5 bases and J by 1 base, with 9 bases between the two germline ends. This CDR3 spans 13 amino acids. DNA for the CDR3: TGTGCCAGCAGCATTGGACAATCCTACGAGCAGTACTTC. This translates into CASSIGQSYEQYF.

This chain uses TRBV30 with TRBJ2-5, with 9 bases matching TRBD2. This CDR3 region has 13 residues. Germline V gene data show CDR1 as GTSNPN and CDR2 as SVGIG (reference sequence). V lost 4 bases to trimming and J lost 1 base; unmatched junction nucleotides: 1. Here the CDR3 DNA reads TGTGCCTGGACTAGCGGGGCCCAAGAGACCCAGTACTTC. This translates into CAWTSGAQETQYF.

The chain is built from TRBV19 and TRBJ1-1; D not certain. CDR3 length: 11 residues. Trimming cost V 8 bases and J 5 bases, with 9 bases left between them. Germline V gives CDR1 LNHDA, CDR2 SQIVND (reference sequence). CDR3 sequence reads: CASSFVTEAFF. DNA for the CDR3: TGTGCCAGTTCGTTTGTTACTGAAGCTTTCTTT. Full variable domain (outside the CDR3, taken from reference TRBV19 and TRBJ1-1): DGGITQSPKYLFRKEGQNVTLSCEQNLNHDAMYWYRQDPGQGLRLIYYSQIVNDFQKGDIAEGYSVSREKKESFPLTVTSAQKNPTAFYLCASSFVTEAFFGQGTRLTVV.

This clone has a handful of counts. The chain links TRBV29-1 to TRBJ1-1, with a weak D call TRBD1 (5 bases). The CDR3 sequence is 11 residues long. The germline V gene has CDR1 SQVTM and CDR2 ANQGSEA. Trimming removed 6 bases from V and 3 bases from J, with 8 bases in between. CDR3 DNA: TGCAGCGTGCAGGGTGACACTGAAGCTTTCTTT. This encodes CSVQGDTEAFF.

The chain joins TRBV18 to TRBJ2-7; 8 bases line up with TRBD2. CDR1 KGHSH and CDR2 LQKENI come from the germline V gene. After removal of 3 bases from V and 2 bases from J, the junction contained 12 bases not matched to a gene. This CDR3 comprises 17 residues. The CDR3 reads CASSPLVAGLRTYEQYF. CDR3 nucleotides: TGTGCCAGCTCACCGTTGGTAGCGGGGCTACGTACCTACGAGCAGTACTTC.

The chain uses TRBV7-8 and TRBJ2-7; maybe TRBD1 (6 bases). CDR1 is SGHVS and CDR2 is FQNEAQ in the germline V gene. The CDR3 is made up of 16 amino acids. Trimming shortened V by 1 base and J by 2 bases, and 15 bases separated the two germline ends. The CDR3, as DNA: TGTGCCAGCAGCTTAGAATGGGTACAGGGCACCTACGAGCAGTACTTC. Protein product: CASSLEWVQGTYEQYF.

The rearrangement uses TRBV12-5 and TRBJ1-5; 8 bases are shared with TRBD1. This CDR3 spans 16 amino acids. Germline V gene sequence: CDR1 LGHNT, CDR2 FRNRAP. V dropped 0 bases and J dropped 3; count of bases not matched to a gene: 4. The CDR3 coding sequence is TGTGCTAGTGGTTTGGTACAGGGGGGTTACAATCAGCCCCAGCATTTT. Its translation is CASGLVQGGYNQPQHF.

This chain joins TRBV7-9 and TRBJ1-1; D possibly corresponds to TRBD1 (5 bases). V shed 4 bases and J shed 10 bases, with 16 bases lying between them. CDR1 is SEHNR, CDR2 FQNEAQ, per germline (reference sequence). The CDR3 extends over 13 amino acids. In DNA form, the CDR3 reads TGTGCCAGCAGCTCCAGGGTCCCCTTGCGAGCTTTCTTT. Amino acids: CASSSRVPLRAFF. The whole variable domain, filled in from reference TRBV7-9 and TRBJ1-1, reads DTGVSQNPRHKITKRGQNVTFRCDPISEHNRLYWYRQTLGQGPEFLTYFQNEAQLEKSRLLSDRFSAERPKGSFSTLEIQRTEQGDSAMYLCASSSRVPLRAFFGQGTRLTVV.

This chain uses TRBV19 with TRBJ1-3; 8 bases match TRBD1. The CDR3 loop spans 14 amino acids. Losses at the gene ends were 3 bases for V and 2 bases for J; bases not matched to a gene: 0. Germline lookup yields CDR1 LNHDA and CDR2 SQIVND (reference sequence). The chain's CDR3 is CASSIRGPGNTIYF. CDR3 nucleotides: TGTGCCAGTAGTATCAGGGGGCCTGGAAACACCATATATTTT. Drawing the rest from reference TRBV19 and TRBJ1-3, the complete variable domain is DGGITQSPKYLFRKEGQNVTLSCEQNLNHDAMYWYRQDPGQGLRLIYYSQIVNDFQKGDIAEGYSVSREKKESFPLTVTSAQKNPTAFYLCASSIRGPGNTIYFGEGSWLTVV.

V gene TRBV7-9 combines with J gene TRBJ1-6, with a possible D match to TRBD1 (5 bases). The germline V and J ends were trimmed by 5 bases and 6 bases, with 14 bases remaining between them. The germline gives CDR1 SEHNR, CDR2 FQNEAQ (reference sequence). The CDR3 covers 15 residues. The CDR3 loop is CASSPKAQVNSPLHF. DNA for the CDR3: TGTGCCAGCAGCCCAAAGGCACAGGTTAATTCACCCCTCCACTTT.

The chain joins TRBV30 to TRBJ1-3; TRBD1 aligns across 7 bases. V shed 7 bases and J 4 bases; nucleotides not matched to a gene: 19. Germline assignment: CDR1 GTSNPN and CDR2 SVGIG (reference sequence). This CDR3 region has 17 residues. The CDR3 protein is CASLPLWGRGYGNTIYF. CDR3 DNA sequence: TGTGCCTCCCTTCCCCTTTGGGGCAGGGGGTACGGAAACACCATATATTTT.

The sample holds a few counts of this clone. This chain connects TRBV5-4 to TRBJ2-3; tentatively, D is TRBD2 (6 bases). The CDR3 extends over 15 amino acids. Germline CDR1 and CDR2: SGHNT and YYREEE (reference sequence). V was cut by 2 bases and J by 2 bases, with 12 bases left in between. The chain's CDR3 is CASSFPGDLTDTQYF. CDR3 DNA: TGTGCCAGCAGCTTTCCGGGGGACCTCACAGATACGCAGTATTTT.

The chain employs TRBV4-3 and TRBJ2-4; 9 positions match TRBD2. The CDR3 contains 17 residues. Germline V gives CDR1 LGHNA, CDR2 YSLEER. V lost 6 bases and J lost 1; bases outside the gene matches: 10. Written as DNA, the CDR3 is TGCGCCAGCAGTCGGGGCGGGACTAGCCCTGCCAAAAACATTCAGTACTTC. Translating it yields CASSRGGTSPAKNIQYF.

This clone appeared once. The J gene is TRBJ2-3, the V gene TRBV30; D is ambiguous. V dropped 0 bases and J dropped 2 bases, with 12 bases sitting between them. CDR3 length: 15 amino acids. Germline CDR1 reads GTSNPN; CDR2 reads SVGIG (reference sequence). The CDR3 region is CAWSVPGDNTDTQYF. CDR3 bases: TGTGCCTGGAGTGTACCAGGTGACAACACAGATACGCAGTATTTT.

This rearrangement joins TRBV5-4 to TRBJ1-2, with 7 bases fitting TRBD1. Germline lookup yields CDR1 SGHNT and CDR2 YYREEE (reference sequence). This CDR3 region has 16 residues. V lost 2 bases, J lost 4 bases, and 11 bases stayed unmatched. Written as DNA, the CDR3 is TGTGCCAGCAGCTTAACCGGGACAGACTATATCTATGGCTACACCTTC. It specifies CASSLTGTDYIYGYTF.

This chain links TRBV27 with TRBJ1-5; D remains unclear. Trimming pared 2 bases from V and 1 base from J, leaving 9 bases between. Per the germline V gene, CDR1 is MNHEY and CDR2 is SMNVEV (reference sequence). The CDR3 sequence is 15 residues long. Here the CDR3 DNA reads TGTGCCAGCAGTTTACTAGCTGGGAGCAATCAGCCCCAGCATTTT. As protein: CASSLLAGSNQPQHF.